This TCR beta chain was recorded in a study of OX40 agonist ivuxolimab in advanced cancers. Study overall: Three patients showed partial responses: one hepatocellular carcinoma and two cutaneous melanoma cases.

Points from the study as a whole: In the 0.1 to 3.0 mg/kg range, CD4+ and CD8+ blood T cells had expanded clonally by week 6.

Method: immunoSEQ multiplex PCR; TCRdb's copy keeps in-frame clones and lacks some. The repertoire holds 65,000 to 90,000 clones, with more than 75% as singletons. The CDR3 sequence is 15 residues long. CDR1 is SGHRS and CDR2 is YFSETQ in the germline V gene. Trimming stripped 0 bases from V and 7 bases from J, with 16 bases between. Note on this clone: Its antigen is currently unknown.

This receptor was taken from an adult with an advanced solid tumor such as melanoma, head and neck, liver or kidney cancer. The sequencing used CD4+ or CD8+ T cells sorted from blood, collected in a trial of the OX40 agonist ivuxolimab. This rearrangement joins TRBV5-1 to TRBJ1-2; TRBD1 might be the D (6 bases). Written as DNA, the CDR3 is TGCGCCAGCAGCTTGGGACAGGACGGCTTGAGTGGCTACACCTTC. Translation gives CASSLGQDGLSGYTF.